The entry below gives a single T cell receptor beta chain sequence along with its context. Antigen specificity is unknown. The junction had 11 bases not matched to a gene; V was cut back by 1 base and J by 7 bases. This CDR3 region has 16 residues. The germline gives CDR1 SGHVS, CDR2 FQNEAQ. This record belongs to a study of vaccination effects on CD4 cells after COVID-19. Sequencing followed a ViraFEST assay step that expanded antigen-specific CD4+ T cells with viral peptide pools. The authors isolated CD4+ T cells after roughly eleven days of culture. The cohort was immunized with two doses of either the BNT162b2 or mRNA-1273 vaccine. Method: immunoSEQ multiplex PCR; TCRdb's copy keeps in-frame clones and lacks some. The sample holds fewer than 90,000 clones; 60% to 80% are singletons and the top ten take 0.85% to 1.3%.

This TCR derives from a human donor who received a COVID-19 vaccine. The chain couples TRBV7-8 to TRBJ1-2; 8 bases are a match to TRBD1. The sequencing used CD4+ T cells from PBMCs cultured with HCoV-OC43 spike peptides, collected after COVID-19 vaccination. Sample subset: HCoV-OC43 spike overlapping peptide pool stimulation. The CDR3 region is CASSLVQGAVNVGYTF. For the CDR3, the DNA is TGTGCCAGCAGCTTAGTTCAGGGGGCAGTGAATGTTGGCTACACCTTC.